The T cell receptor beta chain described here comes from a study of T cells in Graves' hyperthyroidism and ophthalmopathy. Germline values: CDR1 MDHEN, CDR2 SYDVKM. The CDR3 is made up of 14 amino acids. V was shortened by 6 bases and J by 0 bases, with 11 bases between the two germline ends. TCR beta CDR3 sequences were amplified from RNA transcripts. Initially, a first-round RT-PCR of the TCR CDR3 employed the HTBI primer set. TCRdb reanalysed the multiplex PCR reads using MiXCR and keeps one entry per CDR3 protein. The top ten clones hold roughly 4.3% of a sample with hundreds of thousands of distinct CDR3 sequences, roughly 15% of them seen once. This clonotype was counted a single time. The antigen is unknown. Study outcomes and limitations: From stable hyperthyroidism, ophthalmopathy was separated by a 13 V-J model. Expanded thyroid clonotypes (above 0.001) were mostly also found in blood. With a median lead of approximately 6 months before onset, the model predicted ophthalmopathy.

The sequencing input was blood. The TCR originated in a woman in her 40s with Graves' ophthalmopathy. This sequence joins TRBV28 and TRBJ2-5; D may correspond to TRBD1 or TRBD2 (5 bases each). CDR3 amino acids: CASRGRGNQETQYF. CDR3 nucleotides: TGTGCCAGCAGGGGTCGGGGCAACCAAGAGACCCAGTACTTC.